This T cell receptor (beta chain) was captured in a study of T cell repertoires in cytomegalovirus infection. Study results and caveats: Individuals carrying CMV plus the relevant HLA were identified by cumulative frequency of public TCR beta families. CMV-specific TCR beta clonotypes restricted by HLA-C were the ones dominating the ex vivo response.

This clonotype came up many times. Its cognate antigen is unknown. In TCRdb, the reads were re-called with MiXCR into one record per CDR3 protein. In the table there are roughly 230,000 distinct CDR3 sequences, roughly an eighth of which are singletons. Germline CDR1 SGHVS, CDR2 FQNEAQ. V was cut by 1 base and J by 6 bases, with 22 bases left in between. This CDR3 spans 17 amino acids. Sequencing used PBMCs. The chain is built from TRBV7-8 and TRBJ2-7, with D perhaps matching TRBD2 (6 bases). The TCR originated in a human donor in good health (CMV status not recorded). Some clones in this sample may be carry-over from other donors' samples. CDR3 bases: TGTGCCAGCAGCTTAGTTGGGGATCTAGCACGGGGGTCCGAGCAGTACTTC. Translation: CASSLVGDLARGSEQYF.